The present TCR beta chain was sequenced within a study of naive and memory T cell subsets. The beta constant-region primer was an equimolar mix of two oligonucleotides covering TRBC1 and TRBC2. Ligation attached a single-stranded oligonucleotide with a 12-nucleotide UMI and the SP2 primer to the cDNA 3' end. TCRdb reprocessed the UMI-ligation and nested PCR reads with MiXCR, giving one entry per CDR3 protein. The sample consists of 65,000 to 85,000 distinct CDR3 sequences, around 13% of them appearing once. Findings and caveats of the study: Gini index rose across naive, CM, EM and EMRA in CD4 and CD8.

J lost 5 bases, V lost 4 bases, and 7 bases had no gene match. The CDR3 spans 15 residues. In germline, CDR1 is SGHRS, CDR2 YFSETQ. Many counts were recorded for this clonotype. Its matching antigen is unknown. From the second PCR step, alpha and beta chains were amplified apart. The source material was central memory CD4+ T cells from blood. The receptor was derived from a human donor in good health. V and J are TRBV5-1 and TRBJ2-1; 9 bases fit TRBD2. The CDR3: CASSAAGLADNEQFF. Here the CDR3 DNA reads TGCGCCAGCAGCGCCGCGGGACTAGCCGACAATGAGCAGTTCTTC.